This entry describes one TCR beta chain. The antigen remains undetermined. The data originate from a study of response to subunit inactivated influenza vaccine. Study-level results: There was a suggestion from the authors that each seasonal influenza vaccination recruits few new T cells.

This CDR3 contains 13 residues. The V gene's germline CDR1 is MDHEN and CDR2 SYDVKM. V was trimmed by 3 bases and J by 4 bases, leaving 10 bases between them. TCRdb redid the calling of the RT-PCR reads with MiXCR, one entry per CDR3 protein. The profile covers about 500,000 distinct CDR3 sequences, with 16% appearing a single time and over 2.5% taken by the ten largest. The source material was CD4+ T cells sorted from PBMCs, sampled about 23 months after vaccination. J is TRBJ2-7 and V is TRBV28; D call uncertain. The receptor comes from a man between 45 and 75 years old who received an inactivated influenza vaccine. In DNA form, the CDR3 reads TGTGCCAGCAGTTTTTCACAGCTTTACGAGCAGTACTTC. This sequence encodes CASSFSQLYEQYF. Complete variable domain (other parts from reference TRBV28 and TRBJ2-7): DVKVTQSSRYLVKRTGEKVFLECVQDMDHENMFWYRQDPGLGLRLIYFSYDVKMKEKGDIPEGYSVSREKKERFSLILESASTNQTSMYLCASSFSQLYEQYFGPGTRLTVT.